The rows below give T cell receptor beta chains drawn from one sample of a study of T cells after yellow fever vaccination. Using its own MiXCR run on the 5' RACE reads, TCRdb lists one record per CDR3 protein. The table records some 600,000 distinct CDR3 sequences, around 16% of them present only once. Sequenced material: PBMCs, taken less than 6 days after the first yellow fever vaccination. These receptors were taken from a young man who received the YFV17D yellow fever vaccine. The CDR3 runs from the conserved cysteine through the conserved F or W. D genes are given only for firm matches. Size tells how often a clone was seen (once, few, many) or the class of an expanded clone, and some rows leave it out.

CSACRDVNQPQHF	TGCAGTGCTTGCCGGGACGTCAATCAGCCCCAGCATTTT	TRBV20-1	TRBJ1-5	NA	few
CASETDINSYNEQFF	TGTGCCAGCGAGACAGATATTAACTCCTACAATGAGCAGTTCTTC	TRBV6-1	TRBJ2-1	NA	few
CAWSTLGARDF	TGTGCCTGGAGTACTCTCGGGGCCAGGGACTTC	TRBV30	TRBJ2-7	NA	few
CASSSSGGASGELFF	TGTGCCAGCAGCTCTAGCGGGGGCGCCTCCGGGGAGCTGTTTTTT	TRBV7-2	TRBJ2-2	TRBD2	few
CSATPENTEAFF	TGCAGCGCGACCCCAGAAAACACTGAAGCTTTCTTT	TRBV29-1	TRBJ1-1	NA	NA
CAISVPAGELFF	TGTGCCATCAGTGTTCCAGCAGGGGAGCTGTTTTTT	TRBV10-3	TRBJ2-2	NA	few
CASSPGTGGRTPEAFF	TGTGCCAGTAGCCCCGGGACAGGGGGACGGACACCTGAAGCTTTCTTT	TRBV19	TRBJ1-1	TRBD1	NA
CSASKRGGSNEQFF	TGCAGTGCTAGTAAGCGGGGGGGAAGTAATGAGCAGTTCTTC	TRBV20-1	TRBJ2-1	TRBD2	many
CASSFSGAFTNQPQHF	TGTGCCAGCAGCTTCTCGGGGGCATTTACGAATCAGCCCCAGCATTTT	TRBV7-2	TRBJ1-5	NA	NA
CASRDRGPYEQYF	TGTGCCAGCAGAGACAGGGGTCCCTACGAGCAGTACTTC	TRBV6-1	TRBJ2-7	TRBD1	few
CASSLEGGRLGEQYF	TGTGCCAGCAGCTTGGAGGGGGGTCGACTTGGCGAGCAGTACTTC	TRBV5-6	TRBJ2-7	NA	few
CASSQVPIGEKLFF	TGCGCCAGCAGCCAAGTCCCGATTGGAGAAAAACTGTTTTTT	TRBV4-1	TRBJ1-4	NA	NA
CAISAPSRGLSTMEQFF	TGTGCCATCAGTGCCCCTTCCAGGGGTCTCTCTACAATGGAGCAGTTCTTC	TRBV10-3	TRBJ2-1	NA	NA
CASSTRDRGEAFF	TGTGCCAGTAGTACCCGGGACCGGGGTGAAGCTTTCTTT	TRBV19	TRBJ1-1	NA	NA
CASGSPFLSNNEQFF	TGTGCCAGTGGGTCCCCCTTTCTCTCTAACAATGAGCAGTTCTTC	TRBV19	TRBJ2-1	NA	NA
CASSFRGGHLWSPLHF	TGTGCCAGCAGTTTTAGGGGGGGGCACCTATGGTCACCCCTCCACTTT	TRBV12-3/TRBV12-4	TRBJ1-6	NA	few
CASSRDIREKLFF	TGTGCTAGCTCCCGGGACATTCGGGAAAAACTGTTTTTT	TRBV7-7	TRBJ1-4	NA	NA
CAGMWGNTEAFF	TGTGCCGGGATGTGGGGGAACACTGAAGCTTTCTTT	TRBV2	TRBJ1-1	NA	NA